A single sample is the source of the 12 T cell receptor beta chains below, sequenced in a study of shared clonotypes between healthy human individuals. Produced via immunoSEQ multiplex PCR; TCRdb's table is partial and in-frame only. Seen here are fewer than 150,000 clones, 65% to 75% observed once, and the top ten hold 20% to 25%. The sample taken for sequencing was memory CD8+ T cells sorted from blood. Specified subset: CD45RO+ cells pooled with CCR7-negative TemRA cells. These receptors were collected from a woman in her twenties or thirties in good health.

The chain has TRBV7-9 and TRBJ2-7; 7 nucleotides align to TRBD2. The CDR3 loop spans 14 amino acids. With 5 bases clipped from V and 2 bases from J, the junction kept 6 bases outside the gene matches. Looked up from germline, CDR1 is SEHNR and CDR2 is FQNEAQ (reference sequence). CDR3 DNA: TGTGCCAGCAGCCCCCGGGACTACACCTACGAGCAGTACTTC. Amino acids: CASSPRDYTYEQYF.

CDR3 amino acids: CASSIWSSAGETQYF. CDR3 in DNA: TGTGCCAGTAGTATTTGGTCTAGCGCAGGGGAGACCCAGTACTTC. This rearrangement joins TRBV19 to TRBJ2-5; maybe TRBD2 (6 bases). V gave up 3 bases and J gave up 5 bases, with 16 bases separating them. CDR1 is LNHDA, CDR2 SQIVND, per germline (reference sequence). This CDR3 is built from 15 residues.

The V and J genes are TRBV19 and TRBJ1-5, with a possible D match to TRBD1 (6 bases). CDR3 length: 15 residues. Per the germline V gene, CDR1 is LNHDA and CDR2 is SQIVND (reference sequence). V was cut by 5 bases and J by 1 base, with 12 bases left in between. CDR3 protein: CASSWGARSNQPQHF. The CDR3 DNA reads as TGTGCCAGTAGTTGGGGGGCCCGAAGCAATCAGCCCCAGCATTTT.

The rearrangement joins TRBV20-1 to TRBJ2-5; D gene unclear. The J call may be faulty, since TRBJ2-7 better matches the DNA end. The germline V gene encodes CDR1 DFQATT and CDR2 SNEGSKA (reference sequence). The CDR3 consists of 11 residues. This chain's CDR3 is CSAIGNYEQYF. In DNA, the CDR3 is TGCAGTGCTATAGGGAACTACGAGCAGTACTTC.

V is TRBV4-1 and J is TRBJ1-2, with D hard to call. Germline CDR1 reads MGHRA; CDR2 reads YSYEKL. The CDR3 contains 13 residues. Deletions cut 1 base from V and 9 bases from J, with 12 bases between. CDR3 in amino acids: CASSQVWVGSYTF. CDR3 DNA sequence: TGCGCCAGCAGCCAAGTATGGGTCGGAAGCTACACCTTC.

This clone showed up just once. This sequence joins TRBV19 and TRBJ2-1; no clear D gene. Trimming removed 7 bases from V and 2 bases from J, with 9 bases in between. There are 13 residues in the CDR3. Germline V CDR1 and CDR2: LNHDA, SQIVND (reference sequence). CDR3 protein: CASTSVAYNEQFF. CDR3 nucleotide sequence: TGTGCCAGTACCTCAGTCGCCTACAATGAGCAGTTCTTC.

This chain uses TRBV28 with TRBJ1-2, with 8 bases lining up with TRBD1. V trimming: 4 bases; J trimming: 6 bases; junction bases outside the gene matches: 7. CDR3 length equals 14 residues. Germline V gene lookup returns CDR1 MDHEN and CDR2 SYDVKM. The CDR3 DNA reads TGTGCCAGCAGTTCCGGCAGGGGGCGGCATGGCTACACCTTC. Protein product: CASSSGRGRHGYTF.

This clone was picked up many times. The same CDR3 arises from other DNA sequences in this sample as well. The chain is built from TRBV9 and TRBJ1-4, with D maybe TRBD1 (5 bases). This CDR3 is 14 amino acids long. Trimming cost V 4 bases and J 2 bases, with 9 bases left between them. Per the germline V gene, CDR1 is SGDLS and CDR2 is YYNGEE. CDR3: CASSFGGTNEKLFF. The CDR3 nucleotides are TGTGCCAGCAGCTTCGGGGGGACTAATGAAAAACTGTTTTTT.

The V call is TRBV2, the J call TRBJ2-7, with TRBD1 matching 10 bases. V lost 5 bases and J lost 5; bases outside the gene matches: 9. Germline V gene data show CDR1 as SNHLY and CDR2 as FYNNEI. The CDR3 has 15 amino acids. CDR3 nucleotide sequence: TGTGCCAGCAGTAGACCGGGACAGGGGCCCGACGAGCAGTACTTC. Translation: CASSRPGQGPDEQYF. The full variable domain, in which reference TRBV2 and TRBJ2-7 provide the parts outside the CDR3, is EPEVTQTPSHQVTQMGQEVILRCVPISNHLYFYWYRQILGQKVEFLVSFYNNEISEKSEIFDDQFSVERPDGSNFTLKIRSTKLEDSAMYFCASSRPGQGPDEQYFGPGTRLTVT.

This clone turned up a few times. This rearrangement joins TRBV11-2 to TRBJ2-1; 13 nucleotides agree with TRBD2. J was trimmed by 6 bases and V by 5 bases; bases with no gene match: 4. This CDR3 has 15 amino acids. CDR1 is SGHAT and CDR2 is FQNNGV in the germline V gene. The CDR3 protein is CASSPWTSGGNEQFF. CDR3 in DNA: TGTGCCAGCAGCCCCTGGACTAGCGGGGGCAATGAGCAGTTCTTC.

This chain links TRBV6-1 with TRBJ1-5; 10 bases align to TRBD1. The CDR3 has 18 amino acids. Germline lookup yields CDR1 MNHNS and CDR2 SASEGT. J was trimmed by 6 bases and V by 1 base; bases with no gene match: 12. CDR3 residues: CASSEVPWTGGSVQPQHF. CDR3 sequence (DNA): TGTGCCAGCAGTGAAGTCCCGTGGACAGGGGGTTCGGTTCAGCCCCAGCATTTT.

The rearrangement links TRBV19 to TRBJ2-2, with TRBD1 identical over 8 bases. This CDR3 comprises 14 residues. With V trimmed by 7 bases and J by 3 bases, 4 bases remained unmatched. Germline values: CDR1 LNHDA, CDR2 SQIVND (reference sequence). The CDR3 bases are TGTGCCAGTACCTGGACAGGGTACACCGGGGAGCTGTTTTTT. Its translation is CASTWTGYTGELFF.